Listed below are T cell receptor beta chains from one sample, sequenced in a study of TIL therapy for anti-PD-1-resistant metastatic lung cancer. Only in-frame clones appear in the TCRdb table, and some are missing; sequencing was by immunoSEQ multiplex PCR. The table has approximately 87,000 clones, under 70% seen once; the top ten hold roughly 9.7%. Sequencing was performed on tumor tissue, taken at baseline. The receptors come from a person aged 25-85 years with non-small cell lung cancer. Both conserved end residues are part of each CDR3. The order of the fields is J gene, V gene, CDR3 protein.

>TRBJ2-7|TRBV6-2/TRBV6-3
CASSFGLVDYEQYF
>TRBJ2-5|TRBV5-1
CASSTWGGQGIAIETQYF
>TRBJ1-1|TRBV6-2/TRBV6-3
CASSYGSNTEAFF
>TRBJ1-1|TRBV19
CASMGETGYMNTEAFF
>TRBJ2-7|TRBV19
CASSGAGGTYEQYF
>TRBJ2-2|TRBV7-9
CASSLVFLGRNTGELFF
>TRBJ2-3|TRBV7-2
CASSLDGASTDTQYF
>TRBJ1-6|TRBV27
CATGTGPNSPLHF
>TRBJ1-5|TRBV5-1
CASSPGTGYNSNQPQHF
>TRBJ2-3|TRBV18
CASSPQLKLAGPRGDTQYF
>TRBJ2-1|TRBV27
CASSFSLGYNEQFF
>TRBJ1-4|TRBV6-1
CASSGTGIATNEKLFF
>TRBJ2-5|TRBV11-2
CASSLGPGETQYF
>TRBJ2-5|TRBV6-5
CASSLYTGAETQYF